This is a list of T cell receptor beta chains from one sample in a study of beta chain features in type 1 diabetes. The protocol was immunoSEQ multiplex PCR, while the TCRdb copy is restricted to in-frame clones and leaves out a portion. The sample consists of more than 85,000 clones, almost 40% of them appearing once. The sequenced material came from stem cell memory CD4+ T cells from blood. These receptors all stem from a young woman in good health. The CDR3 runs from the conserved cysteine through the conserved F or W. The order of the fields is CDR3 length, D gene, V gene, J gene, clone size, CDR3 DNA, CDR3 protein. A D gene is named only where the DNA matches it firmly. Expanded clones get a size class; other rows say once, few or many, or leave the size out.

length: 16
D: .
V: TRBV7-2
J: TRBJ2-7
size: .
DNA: TGTGCCAGCAGCTTAGTCTCGGCGGGCGGGTACTACGAGCAGTACTTC
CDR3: CASSLVSAGGYYEQYF

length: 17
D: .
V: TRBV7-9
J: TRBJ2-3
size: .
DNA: TGTGCCAGCACCAAGGCGCGGACAGTCACTAGCACAGATACGCAGTATTTT
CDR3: CASTKARTVTSTDTQYF

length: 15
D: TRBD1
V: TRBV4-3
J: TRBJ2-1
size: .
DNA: TGCGCCAGCAGCCAAGATCAGGCAGGGGGCAGTGAGCAGTTCTTC
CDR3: CASSQDQAGGSEQFF

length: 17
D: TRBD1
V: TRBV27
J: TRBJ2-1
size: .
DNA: TGTGCCAGCAGCCAAATATTCCGGGACAGGGTCTACAATGAGCAGTTCTTC
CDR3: CASSQIFRDRVYNEQFF

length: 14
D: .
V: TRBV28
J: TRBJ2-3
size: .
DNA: TGTGCCAGCAGCCTCGGACTCCTCACAGATACGCAGTATTTT
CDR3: CASSLGLLTDTQYF

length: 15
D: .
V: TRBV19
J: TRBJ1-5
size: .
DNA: TGTGCCAGTAGTACATTCGGCAGGGTCGCTCAGCCCCAGCATTTT
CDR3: CASSTFGRVAQPQHF

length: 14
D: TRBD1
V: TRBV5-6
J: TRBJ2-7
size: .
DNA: TGTGCCAGCAGCTTGGGACAGGGTGCCTACGAGCAGTACTTC
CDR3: CASSLGQGAYEQYF

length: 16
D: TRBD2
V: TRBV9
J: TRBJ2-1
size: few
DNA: TGTGCCAGCAGCGTAGAAGGACTAGCTGCCTACAATGAGCAGTTCTTC
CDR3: CASSVEGLAAYNEQFF

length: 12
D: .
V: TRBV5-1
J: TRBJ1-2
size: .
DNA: TGCGCCAGCAGCCCACAGGGTCATGGCTACACCTTC
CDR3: CASSPQGHGYTF

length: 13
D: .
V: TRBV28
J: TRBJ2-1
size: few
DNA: TGTGCCAGCAACCGGGGACATAGGTTAGAGCAGTTCTTC
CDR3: CASNRGHRLEQFF

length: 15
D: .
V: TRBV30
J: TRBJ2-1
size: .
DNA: TGTGCCTGGAGTGTTCCTTACCGACAGCTCAATGAGCAGTTCTTC
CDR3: CAWSVPYRQLNEQFF

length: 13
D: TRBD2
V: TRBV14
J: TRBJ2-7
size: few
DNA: TGTGCCAGCAGCCAAGATCCGGGAGGCGAGCAGTACTTC
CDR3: CASSQDPGGEQYF

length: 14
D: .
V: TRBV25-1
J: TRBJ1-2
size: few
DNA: TGTGCCAGCAGTGAATCAGGGTATAACTATGGCTACACCTTC
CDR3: CASSESGYNYGYTF

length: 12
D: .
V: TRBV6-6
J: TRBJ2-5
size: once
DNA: TGTGCCAGCCAGGTTACTCAAGAGACCCAGTACTTC
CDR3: CASQVTQETQYF

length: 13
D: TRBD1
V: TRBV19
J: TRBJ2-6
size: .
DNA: TGTGCCGGACAGGACTCTGGGGCCAACGTCCTGACTTTC
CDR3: CAGQDSGANVLTF

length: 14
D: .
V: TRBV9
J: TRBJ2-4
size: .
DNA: TGTGCCAGCAGCGTGGACATATCCAAAAACATTCAGTACTTC
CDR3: CASSVDISKNIQYF

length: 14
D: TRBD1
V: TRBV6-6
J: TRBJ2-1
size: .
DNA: TGTGCCAGCAGTGACAGGGGGGTGTACAATGAGCAGTTCTTC
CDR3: CASSDRGVYNEQFF

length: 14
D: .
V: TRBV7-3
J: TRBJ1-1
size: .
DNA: TGTGCCAGCAGCTTAGGACAGCGGAACACTGAAGCTTTCTTT
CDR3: CASSLGQRNTEAFF

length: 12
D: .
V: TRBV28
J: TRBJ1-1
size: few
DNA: TGTGCCAGCAGCGGGTTAGGCACTGAAGCTTTCTTT
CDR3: CASSGLGTEAFF

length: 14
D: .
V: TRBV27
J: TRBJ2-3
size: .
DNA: TGTGCCAGCAGTTACAGCTTAGGCACAGATACGCAGTATTTT
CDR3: CASSYSLGTDTQYF

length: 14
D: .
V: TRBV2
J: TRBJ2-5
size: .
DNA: TGTGCCAGCACCCGCAGGTGGCTGGCAGAGACCCAGTACTTC
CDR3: CASTRRWLAETQYF

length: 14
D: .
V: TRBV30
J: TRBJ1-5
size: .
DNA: TGTGCCTGGAGTAGGGGGTCGGGGTTTGGGCCCCAGCATTTT
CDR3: CAWSRGSGFGPQHF

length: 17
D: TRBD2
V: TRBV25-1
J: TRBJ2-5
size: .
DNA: TGTGCCAGCAGTGCCCCTCTAGCGGGAGGGCCCGGGGAGACCCAGTACTTC
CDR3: CASSAPLAGGPGETQYF

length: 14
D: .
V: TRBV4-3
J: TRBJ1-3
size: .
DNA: TGCGCCAGCAGCCAAGGTAGCTCTGGAAACACCATATATTTT
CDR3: CASSQGSSGNTIYF

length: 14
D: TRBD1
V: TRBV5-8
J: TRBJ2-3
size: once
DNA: TGTGCCAGCAGCTTGTTCAGGGGGTCCGATACGCAGTATTTT
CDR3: CASSLFRGSDTQYF

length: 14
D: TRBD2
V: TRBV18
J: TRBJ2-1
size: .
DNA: TGTGCCAGCTCAGCCGGGACTAGCTCCAATGAGCAGTTCTTC
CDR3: CASSAGTSSNEQFF

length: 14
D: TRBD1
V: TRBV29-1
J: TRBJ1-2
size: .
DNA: TGCAGCGTTGAGGGGGACAGGGATGCTTATGGCTACACCTTC
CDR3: CSVEGDRDAYGYTF

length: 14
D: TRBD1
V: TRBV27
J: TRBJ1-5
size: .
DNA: TGTGCCAGCAGTTGGACAGGGGTTGTTAGCCCCCAGCATTTT
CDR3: CASSWTGVVSPQHF

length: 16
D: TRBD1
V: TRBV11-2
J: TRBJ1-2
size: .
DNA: TGTGCCAGCAGCTCATCAGGGGGCGTAGGTCTATATGGCTACACCTTC
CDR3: CASSSSGGVGLYGYTF

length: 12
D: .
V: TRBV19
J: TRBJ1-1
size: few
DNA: TGTGCCAGTAGTAGAGGGTATCCCGAAGCTTTCTTT
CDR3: CASSRGYPEAFF

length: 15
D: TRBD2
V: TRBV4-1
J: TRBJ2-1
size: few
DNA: TGCGCCAGCAGCCCGGGGACTAGCGTCTGGAATGAGCAGTTCTTC
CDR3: CASSPGTSVWNEQFF

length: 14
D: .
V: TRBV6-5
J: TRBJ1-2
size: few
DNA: TGTGCCAGCAGTAGGGATCCGGGGGGCTATGGCTACACCTTC
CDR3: CASSRDPGGYGYTF

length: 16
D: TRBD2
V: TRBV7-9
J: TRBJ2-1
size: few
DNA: TGTGCCAGCAGCGACCAGACTAGCGGGAGCTTCTATGAGCAGTTCTTC
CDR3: CASSDQTSGSFYEQFF

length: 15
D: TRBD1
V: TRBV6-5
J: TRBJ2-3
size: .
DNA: TGTGCCAGCAGTGGAAGGGGGCGCGGCACAGATACGCAGTATTTT
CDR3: CASSGRGRGTDTQYF

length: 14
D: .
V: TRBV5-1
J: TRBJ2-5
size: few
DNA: TGCGCCAGCAGCTGGGGGGACGGTGAGAAGACCCAGTACTTC
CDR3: CASSWGDGEKTQYF

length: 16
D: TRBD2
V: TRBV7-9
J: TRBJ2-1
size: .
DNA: TGTGCCAGCAGCTGGGCGGGAGAAGAAAGACGCAATGAGCAGTTCTTC
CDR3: CASSWAGEERRNEQFF

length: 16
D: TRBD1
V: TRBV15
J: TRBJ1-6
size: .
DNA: TGTGCCACCAGCGGGGGACAGGGGGCGCGGAATTCACCCCTCCACTTT
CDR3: CATSGGQGARNSPLHF

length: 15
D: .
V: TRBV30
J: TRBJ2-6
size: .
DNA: TGTGCCTCAAAGAAGGGGTTCCCTGGGGCCAACGTCCTGACTTTC
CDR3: CASKKGFPGANVLTF

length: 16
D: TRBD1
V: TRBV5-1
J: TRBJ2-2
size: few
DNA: TGCGCCAGCAGCTTACGCATTCAGGGGGCAGCCGGGGAGCTGTTTTTT
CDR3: CASSLRIQGAAGELFF

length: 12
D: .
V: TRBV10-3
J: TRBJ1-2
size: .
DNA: TGTGCTTCGGGTGCCGCGAACTATGGCTACACCTTC
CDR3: CASGAANYGYTF

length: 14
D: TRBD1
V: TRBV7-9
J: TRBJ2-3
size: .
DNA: TGTGCCAGCAACCCAGGGACAGCCGGAGATACGCAGTATTTT
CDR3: CASNPGTAGDTQYF

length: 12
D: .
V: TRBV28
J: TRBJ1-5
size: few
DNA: TGTGCCAGCAGTGATGCGGCTCAGCCCCAGCATTTT
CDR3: CASSDAAQPQHF

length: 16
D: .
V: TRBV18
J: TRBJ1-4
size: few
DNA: TGTGCCAGCTCACCTTTGCGGACAGACTCTAATGAAAAACTGTTTTTT
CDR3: CASSPLRTDSNEKLFF

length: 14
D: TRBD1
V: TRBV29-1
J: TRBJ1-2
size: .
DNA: TGCAGCGTTCTGGGCAGGGGGCCTATCTATGGCTACACCTTC
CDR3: CSVLGRGPIYGYTF

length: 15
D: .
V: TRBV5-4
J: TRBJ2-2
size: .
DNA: TGTGCCAGCCGACGAGACAGGATGGATACCGGGGAGCTGTTTTTT
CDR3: CASRRDRMDTGELFF